Sequencing of this T cell receptor beta chain was carried out in a study of blood T cells in healthy people across ages (dated by TCRdb to about 2015). In terms of the full investigation: In model experiments, template switching captured about one uniquely barcoded TCR beta cDNA molecule for every two T cells. To track age-related changes in TCR beta repertoire diversity, the study relied on deep sequencing normalized with unique cDNA molecular identifiers. The donors were split into four age groups: young (average around 15 years), middle-aged (about 40), aged (62) and long-lived (roughly 80). To avoid experimental bias, donors of different ages were spread randomly across the sequencing lanes. For two donors (one aged 18 to 29 and one aged 80 or older), the study analyzed two additional independent replicas of 1 million unique cDNA reads from the same blood draw.

V loses 4 bases, J loses 2 bases, and the germline ends lie 8 bases apart. Based on the germline V gene, the CDR1 and CDR2 sequences are SQVTM and ANQGSEA. Its CDR3 holds 12 amino acids, cysteine through phenylalanine. Only the CDR3 DNA stays, 36 bases, in frame from base 1. The method was 5' RACE. The sequencer listed for this sample is Illumina HiSeq 2500. The second PCR ran for about 6 to 12 cycles and used a J-beta primer mix along with a sample-barcoded 5' primer. A template-switch 5' adaptor carrying 12 random nucleotides introduced a unique molecular identifier onto each TCR beta cDNA molecule. Each sample yielded at least 2.5 million CDR3-containing paired-end reads. First-strand cDNA was synthesized from all RNA with the Mint cDNA synthesis kit, primed by a TRBC-specific oligonucleotide. Following uracil-DNA glycosylase treatment, a first 18-cycle PCR with universal primers M1SS and BC2_uni_R was performed on all cDNA. As for the original processing: For normalization, 1 million high-quality reads were randomly selected from each sample, with every read carrying a distinct molecular identifier. Instead of being binned into consensus sequences, reads that shared molecular identifiers were thrown out. MiTCR, with a Q25 quality threshold and the strictest error-elimination algorithm, was used for CDR3 identification, clonotype clustering and error correction. A nonparametric unseen species model using Euler transformation provided a lower-bound estimate of total TCR beta diversity. TCRdb itself trimmed the public reads at Q25 with fastp, ran MiXCR and retained productive beta chains. When rows share a CDR3 protein, they turn into one entry using the most common DNA and genes. The V and J calls were determined by TCRdb, not by the authors. The sample table shows 540,000 or so distinct CDR3 sequences, and approximately 25% are seen once. The ten largest clones add up to about 18% of the sample.

Note on this clonotype: No cognate antigen has been identified for it. No base qualities exist here, and no much larger clone lies one base off it.

The donors were about 40 Caucasian individuals from Russia, aged roughly 6 to 95 years, who were systemically healthy. Each donor gave 8 to 10 milliliters of peripheral blood, collected into EDTA-treated Vacutainer tubes. Ficoll-Paque density-gradient centrifugation was used to isolate PBMCs, with at least 7 million obtained per sample. Total RNA, at least 5.5 micrograms per sample, was extracted from PBMCs with Trizol reagent. For every donor, flow cytometry on a PBMC aliquot measured the percentage of naive CD45RAhigh/CD27high T cells. The study at large found these results: Bulk unsorted PBMC profiling prevented conclusive comparison of naive and antigen-experienced compartments. As age increased, observed TCR beta diversity per million T cells dropped in a roughly linear way, and a significant reduction was already evident by age 40. There was a strong correlation between observed TCR beta diversity and the percentage of naive T cells measured by flow cytometry. Compared with the aged group, more naive CD4+ T cells, fewer expanded clones and increased TCR diversity were shown by the long-lived group, suggesting age selection. Total diversity estimates from one million sequenced T cells were considered lower bounds and underestimates. Because the CMV infection status of the donors was unknown, age-related changes in expanded clonotypes may potentially have been confounded.

The sample taken for sequencing was blood. The chain uses TRBV29-1 and TRBJ1-1, with no reliable assignment of the D segment. The TCR comes from a woman aged 65 to 85 in good health. At the DNA level, the sequence is TGCAGCGTTGTATTTGGTAACACTGAAGCTTTCTTT. Protein translation: CSVVFGNTEAFF.